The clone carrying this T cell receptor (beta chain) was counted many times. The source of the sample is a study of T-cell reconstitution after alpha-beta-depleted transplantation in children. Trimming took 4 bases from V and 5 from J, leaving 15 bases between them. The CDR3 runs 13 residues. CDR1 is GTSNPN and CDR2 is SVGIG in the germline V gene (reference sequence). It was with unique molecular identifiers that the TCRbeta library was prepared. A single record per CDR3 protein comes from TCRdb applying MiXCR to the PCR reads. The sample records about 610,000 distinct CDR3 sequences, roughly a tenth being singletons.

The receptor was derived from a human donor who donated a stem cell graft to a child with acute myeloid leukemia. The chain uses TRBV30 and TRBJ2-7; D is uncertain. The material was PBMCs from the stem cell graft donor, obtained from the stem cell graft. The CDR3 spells CAWNGGESNEQYF. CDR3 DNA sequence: TGTGCCTGGAATGGCGGAGAAAGCAACGAGCAGTACTTC.